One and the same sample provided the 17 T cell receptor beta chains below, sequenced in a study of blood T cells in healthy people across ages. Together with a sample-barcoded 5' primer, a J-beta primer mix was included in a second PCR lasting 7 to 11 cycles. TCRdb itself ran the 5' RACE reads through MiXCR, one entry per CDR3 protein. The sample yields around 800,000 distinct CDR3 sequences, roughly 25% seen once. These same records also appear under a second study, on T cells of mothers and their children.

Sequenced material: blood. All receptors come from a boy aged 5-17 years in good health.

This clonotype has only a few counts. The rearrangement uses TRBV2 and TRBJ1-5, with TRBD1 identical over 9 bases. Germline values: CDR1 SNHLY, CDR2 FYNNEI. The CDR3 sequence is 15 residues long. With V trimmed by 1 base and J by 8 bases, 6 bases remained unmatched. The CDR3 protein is CASSEEGQGLKPQHF. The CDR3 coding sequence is TGTGCCAGCAGTGAAGAGGGACAGGGCTTGAAGCCCCAGCATTTT. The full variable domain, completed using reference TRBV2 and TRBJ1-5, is EPEVTQTPSHQVTQMGQEVILRCVPISNHLYFYWYRQILGQKVEFLVSFYNNEISEKSEIFDDQFSVERPDGSNFTLKIRSTKLEDSAMYFCASSEEGQGLKPQHFGDGTRLSIL.

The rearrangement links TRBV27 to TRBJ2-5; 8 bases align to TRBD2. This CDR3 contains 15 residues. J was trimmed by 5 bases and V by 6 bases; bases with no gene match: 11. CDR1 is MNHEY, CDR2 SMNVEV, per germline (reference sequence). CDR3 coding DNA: TGTGCCAGCAGCCACCCCCCGGGGGGGGTTGAGACCCAGTACTTC. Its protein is CASSHPPGGVETQYF.

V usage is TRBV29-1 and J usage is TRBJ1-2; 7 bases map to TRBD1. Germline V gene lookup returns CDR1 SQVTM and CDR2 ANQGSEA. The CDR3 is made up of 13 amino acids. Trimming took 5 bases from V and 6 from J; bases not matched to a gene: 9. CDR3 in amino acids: CSVFEGAYDGYTF. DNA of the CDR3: TGCAGCGTTTTTGAGGGGGCATATGATGGCTACACCTTC.

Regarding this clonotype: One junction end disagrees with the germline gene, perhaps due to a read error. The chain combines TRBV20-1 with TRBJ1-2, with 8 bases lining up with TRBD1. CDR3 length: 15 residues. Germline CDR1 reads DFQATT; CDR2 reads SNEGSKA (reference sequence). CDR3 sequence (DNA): TGCAGTGCTAGAGATCTCTCGACAGGGGAGTATGGCTACGCCTTC. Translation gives CSARDLSTGEYGYAF.

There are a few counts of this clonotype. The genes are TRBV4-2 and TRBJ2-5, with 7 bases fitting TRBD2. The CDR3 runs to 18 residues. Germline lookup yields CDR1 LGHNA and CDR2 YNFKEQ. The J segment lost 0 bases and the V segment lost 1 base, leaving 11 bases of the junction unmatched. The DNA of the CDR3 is TGTGCCAGCAGCCAAGTTACATCTAGCGGACGATACCAAGAGACCCAGTACTTC. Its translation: CASSQVTSSGRYQETQYF.

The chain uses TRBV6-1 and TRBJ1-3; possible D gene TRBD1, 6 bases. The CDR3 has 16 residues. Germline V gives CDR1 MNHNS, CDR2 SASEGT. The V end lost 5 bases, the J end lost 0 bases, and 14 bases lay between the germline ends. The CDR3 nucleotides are TGTGCCAGCAGTCCAGGGACATTGAGCTCTGGAAACACCATATATTTT. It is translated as CASSPGTLSSGNTIYF.

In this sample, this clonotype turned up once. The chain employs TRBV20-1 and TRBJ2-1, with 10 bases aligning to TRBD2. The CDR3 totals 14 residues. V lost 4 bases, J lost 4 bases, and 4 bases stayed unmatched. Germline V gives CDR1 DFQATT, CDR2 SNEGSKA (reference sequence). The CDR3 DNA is TGCAGTGCTAAAAGCGGGGGGGGGTACAATGAGCAGTTCTTC. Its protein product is CSAKSGGGYNEQFF.

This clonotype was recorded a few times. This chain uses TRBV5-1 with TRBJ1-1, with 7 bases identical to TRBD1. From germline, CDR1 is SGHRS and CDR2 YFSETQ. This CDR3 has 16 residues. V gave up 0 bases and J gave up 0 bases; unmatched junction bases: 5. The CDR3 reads CASSLGDSALNTEAFF. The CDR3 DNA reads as TGCGCCAGCAGCTTGGGGGACAGCGCCCTGAACACTGAAGCTTTCTTT.

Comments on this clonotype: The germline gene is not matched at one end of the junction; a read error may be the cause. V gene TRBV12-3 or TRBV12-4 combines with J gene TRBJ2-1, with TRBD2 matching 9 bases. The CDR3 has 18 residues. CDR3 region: CASSSRGSGGSSYSEQFF. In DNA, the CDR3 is TGTGCCAGCAGCTCTCGTGGGAGCGGGGGGAGCTCCTACAGTGAGCAGTTCTTC.

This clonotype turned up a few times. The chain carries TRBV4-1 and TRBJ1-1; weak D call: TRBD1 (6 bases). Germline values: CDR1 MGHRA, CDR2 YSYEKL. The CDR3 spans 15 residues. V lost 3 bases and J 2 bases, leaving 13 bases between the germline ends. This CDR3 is CASSQAGTLNTEAFF. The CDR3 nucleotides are TGCGCCAGCAGCCAGGCCGGGACACTAAACACTGAAGCTTTCTTT.

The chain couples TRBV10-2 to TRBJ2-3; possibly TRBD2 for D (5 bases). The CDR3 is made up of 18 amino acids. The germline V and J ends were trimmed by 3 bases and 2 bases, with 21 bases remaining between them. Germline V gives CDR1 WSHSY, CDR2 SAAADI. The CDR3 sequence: CASSDLERVPRFTDTQYF. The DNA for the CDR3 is TGCGCCAGCAGTGACCTGGAGAGGGTTCCCCGTTTCACAGATACGCAGTATTTT.

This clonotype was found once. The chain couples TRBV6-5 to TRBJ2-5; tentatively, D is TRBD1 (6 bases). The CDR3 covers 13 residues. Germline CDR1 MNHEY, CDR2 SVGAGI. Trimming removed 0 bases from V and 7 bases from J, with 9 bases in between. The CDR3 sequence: CASSYSGAGTQYF. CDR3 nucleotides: TGTGCCAGCAGTTACTCGGGGGCCGGGACCCAGTACTTC.

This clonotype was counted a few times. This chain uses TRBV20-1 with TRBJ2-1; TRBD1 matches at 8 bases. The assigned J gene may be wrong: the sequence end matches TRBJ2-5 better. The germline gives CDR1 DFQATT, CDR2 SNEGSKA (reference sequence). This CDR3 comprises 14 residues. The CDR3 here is CSATIDRGLKTQYF. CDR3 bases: TGCAGTGCTACTATCGACAGGGGTCTGAAGACCCAGTACTTC.

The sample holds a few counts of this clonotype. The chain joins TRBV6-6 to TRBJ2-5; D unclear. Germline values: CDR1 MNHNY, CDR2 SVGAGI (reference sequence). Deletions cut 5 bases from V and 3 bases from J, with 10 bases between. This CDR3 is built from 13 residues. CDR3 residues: CASSNRGEETQYF. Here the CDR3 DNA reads TGTGCCAGCAGTAACAGAGGTGAAGAGACCCAGTACTTC.

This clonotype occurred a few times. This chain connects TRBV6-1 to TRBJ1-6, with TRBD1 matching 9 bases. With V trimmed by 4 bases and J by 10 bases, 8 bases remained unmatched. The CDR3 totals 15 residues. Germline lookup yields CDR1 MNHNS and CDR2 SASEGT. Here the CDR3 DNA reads TGTGCCAGCAGTGGACAGGGGGACGCTGGATCACCCCTCCACTTT. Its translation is CASSGQGDAGSPLHF.

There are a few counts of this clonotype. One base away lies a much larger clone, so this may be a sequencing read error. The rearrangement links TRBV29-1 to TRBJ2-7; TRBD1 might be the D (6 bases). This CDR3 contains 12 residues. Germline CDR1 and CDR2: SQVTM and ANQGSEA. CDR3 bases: TGCATCGTTGGGACACACTCCTACGAGCAGTACTTC. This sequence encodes CIVGTHSYEQYF.

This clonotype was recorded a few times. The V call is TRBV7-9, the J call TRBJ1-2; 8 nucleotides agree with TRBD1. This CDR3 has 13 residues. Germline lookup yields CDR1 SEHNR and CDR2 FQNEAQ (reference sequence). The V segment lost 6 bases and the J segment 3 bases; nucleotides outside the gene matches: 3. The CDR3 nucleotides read TGTGCCAGCAGTACGACAGGGGACTATGGCTACACCTTC. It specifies CASSTTGDYGYTF.